This TCR beta chain comes out of a study of shared clonotypes between healthy human individuals. The data were produced by immunoSEQ multiplex PCR, yet TCRdb's version contains in-frame clones alone and is incomplete. The sample includes roughly 2 million clones, just under 95% of them seen just once. CD8 cells regarded as naive lacked CD45RO, were positively chosen for CCR7, and omitted terminally differentiated effector memory CD45RA+ cells. This clone was seen a single time. The CDR3 runs 12 residues. The germline V gene has CDR1 SEHNR and CDR2 FQNEAQ (reference sequence). The V end was cut by 4 bases, the J end by 9 bases, with 10 bases between.

The source of this sequence is a man aged 18-30 years in good health. This chain uses TRBV7-9 with TRBJ2-1; the D is unclear. The source material was naive CD8+ T cells sorted from blood. CDR3 sequence: CASSSSTGEQFF. The CDR3 DNA follows: TGTGCCAGCAGCTCTAGTACGGGTGAGCAGTTCTTC.